These 20 T cell receptor beta chains originate from one sample sequenced in a study of T-cell memory formation after mild COVID-19. TCRdb processed the 5' RACE reads anew with MiXCR; each CDR3 protein has one entry. The sample holds hundreds of thousands of distinct CDR3 sequences, roughly 25% seen once. Specimen: PBMCs or a T cell subset sorted from them (not recorded which). Receptor source: an adult woman who had mild COVID-19 (a few samples of this study predate the infection). Cell type and time point are not known.

This clonotype was counted many times. The chain has TRBV3-1 and TRBJ2-1, with D unresolved. The CDR3 runs to 12 residues. Germline CDR1 LGHDT, CDR2 YNNKEL (reference sequence). The V end lost 4 bases, the J end lost 8 bases, and 9 bases lay between the germline ends. CDR3 region: CASSLLGDEQFF. CDR3 DNA: TGTGCCAGCAGCCTCCTAGGCGATGAGCAGTTCTTC.

In DNA form, the CDR3 reads TGTGCCAGCAGTAGACGCCTAGGGACAGGGAGCTACGAGCAGTACTTC. Amino acids: CASSRRLGTGSYEQYF. The rearrangement joins TRBV12-3 or TRBV12-4 to TRBJ2-7, with 9 positions matching TRBD1. The CDR3 spans 16 residues. The V gene end was trimmed by 5 bases and the J gene end by 3 bases; junction bases not matched to a gene: 11.

This clonotype was seen more than once but under ten times. The genes are TRBV3-1 and TRBJ2-1; possible D gene TRBD2, 6 bases. Trimming stripped 0 bases from V and 3 bases from J, with 15 bases between. The CDR3 loop spans 17 amino acids. Germline values: CDR1 LGHDT, CDR2 YNNKEL (reference sequence). The CDR3 coding sequence is TGTGCCAGCAGCCAAGATTTCCCGGGAGCCATCTACAATGAGCAGTTCTTC. Its translation: CASSQDFPGAIYNEQFF.

This clonotype was seen repeatedly, ten times or more. V gene TRBV4-2 combines with J gene TRBJ1-2; TRBD1 aligns across 8 bases. J gave up 4 bases and V 0 bases, and 10 bases lay outside the gene matches. The CDR3 runs 17 residues. Germline V gene lookup returns CDR1 LGHNA and CDR2 YNFKEQ. The CDR3 sequence is CASSQEWAGGHSYGYTF. The CDR3 region has the DNA TGTGCCAGCAGCCAAGAATGGGCAGGGGGCCACTCCTATGGCTACACCTTC.

This clonotype turned up a few times. The gene calls are TRBV6-1 and TRBJ1-4, with 7 bases aligning to TRBD1. The CDR3 has 14 residues. V gave up 5 bases and J gave up 2 bases; unmatched junction bases: 2. Looked up from germline, CDR1 is MNHNS and CDR2 is SASEGT. The DNA of the CDR3 is TGTGCCAGCAGTCGACAGGGTACTAATGAAAAACTGTTTTTT. Translating gives CASSRQGTNEKLFF.

A few counts support this clonotype. The CDR3 spells CASSPRQDRAAGNTIYF. The CDR3 nucleotides read TGTGCCAGCAGCCCCCGACAAGACAGGGCGGCTGGAAACACCATATATTTT. The rearrangement uses TRBV3-1 and TRBJ1-3, with 7 positions matching TRBD1. The CDR3 is 17 amino acids. Germline-derived CDR1 and CDR2 are LGHDT and YNNKEL (reference sequence). J was trimmed by 2 bases and V by 4 bases; bases with no gene match: 11.

This clonotype occurred a few times. This chain joins TRBV5-1 and TRBJ1-5, with 8 positions matching TRBD1. The germline gives CDR1 SGHRS, CDR2 YFSETQ. This CDR3 contains 16 residues. V was clipped by 4 bases and J by 6 bases; unmatched bases: 12. CDR3 amino acids: CASSPVPDRVGQPQHF. CDR3 sequence (DNA): TGCGCCAGCAGCCCTGTGCCGGACAGGGTAGGTCAGCCCCAGCATTTT.

The CDR3 loop is CASSEMGGGVQETQYF. In DNA form, the CDR3 reads TGCGCCAGCAGTGAAATGGGTGGGGGGGTCCAAGAGACCCAGTACTTC. The chain links TRBV10-2 to TRBJ2-5; TRBD2 aligns across 7 bases. Trimming at V came to 3 bases and at J to 1 base, leaving 8 bases not matched to a gene. The CDR3 is 16 amino acids. Germline values: CDR1 WSHSY, CDR2 SAAADI.

CDR3 sequence: CASSRSGDNEQFF. The CDR3, as DNA: TGTGCCAGCTCCCGGTCCGGGGACAATGAGCAGTTCTTC. The chain recombines TRBV18 with TRBJ2-1; D might be TRBD2 (5 bases). The V gene's germline CDR1 is KGHSH and CDR2 LQKENI. Trimming pared 6 bases from V and 5 bases from J, leaving 11 bases between. The CDR3 runs 13 residues.

This clonotype has just a few counts. The V and J genes are TRBV24-1 and TRBJ1-1, with D hard to call. The V and J ends lost 1 base and 7 bases respectively, with 9 bases between them. The CDR3 is made up of 13 amino acids. Germline lookup yields CDR1 KGHDR and CDR2 SFDVKD. CDR3 bases: TGTGCCACCAGTGATTTTACGGGGTTTGAAGCTTTCTTT. It yields the protein CATSDFTGFEAFF.

This clonotype was found a few times. The rearrangement links TRBV5-1 to TRBJ2-1; 11 bases are shared with TRBD2. The V gene's germline CDR1 is SGHRS and CDR2 YFSETQ. The ends lost 5 bases at V and 7 bases at J; junction bases unmatched: 5. The CDR3 extends over 14 amino acids. The CDR3 DNA follows: TGCGCCAGCAGTTATAGACTAGCGGGAAATGAGCAGTTCTTC. Its translation is CASSYRLAGNEQFF.

This clonotype was picked up a small number of times. This could be a read error, since a much larger clone is one nucleotide away. This chain links TRBV9 with TRBJ2-6; D gene ambiguous. This CDR3 has 14 amino acids. The ends were cut back, 4 bases at V and 0 bases at J, with 5 bases in the middle. Germline values: CDR1 SGDLS, CDR2 YYNGEE. DNA for the CDR3: TGTGCCAGCAGCCCCCACTCTGGGGCCAACGTCCTGACTTTC. It yields the protein CASSPHSGANVLTF.

The chain joins TRBV3-1 to TRBJ1-1; 12 bases line up with TRBD1. This CDR3 is 18 amino acids long. CDR1 is LGHDT, CDR2 YNNKEL, per germline (reference sequence). V lost 4 bases and J lost 6; bases outside the gene matches: 15. The CDR3 DNA sequence: TGTGCCAGCAGCCCCCGGGACAGGGGGCTGTCGGGTCGGTCTGAAGCTTTCTTT. It is translated as CASSPRDRGLSGRSEAFF. The full variable domain, with the rest looked up from reference TRBV3-1 and TRBJ1-1, is DTAVSQTPKYLVTQMGNDKSIKCEQNLGHDTMYWYKQDSKKFLKIMFSYNNKELIINETVPNRFSPKSPDKAHLNLHINSLELGDSAVYFCASSPRDRGLSGRSEAFFGQGTRLTVV.

The chain uses TRBV30 and TRBJ1-2, with 8 bases matching TRBD1. Germline V gives CDR1 GTSNPN, CDR2 SVGIG (reference sequence). V lost 6 bases, J lost 2 bases, and 2 bases stayed unmatched. This CDR3 has 12 amino acids. The CDR3 region is CACDRGNYGYTF. The DNA of the CDR3 is TGTGCCTGCGACAGGGGCAACTATGGCTACACCTTC.

This clonotype was counted only a few times. The genes are TRBV4-3 and TRBJ2-1, with 11 bases lining up with TRBD2. Germline V gene data show CDR1 as LGHNA and CDR2 as YSLEER. V gave up 5 bases and J gave up 0 bases; unmatched junction bases: 3. The CDR3 length is 16 residues. As DNA, the CDR3 is TGCGCCAGCAGCTCACTAGCGGGGGTCTCCTACAATGAGCAGTTCTTC. This translates into CASSSLAGVSYNEQFF.

The genes are TRBV6-5 and TRBJ2-5; D possibly uses TRBD1 or TRBD2 (6 bases each). Looked up from germline, CDR1 is MNHEY and CDR2 is SVGAGI. V lost 0 bases, J lost 2 bases, and 13 bases lay in between. The CDR3 totals 16 residues. DNA for the CDR3: TGTGCCAGCAGTTACTCGGGGGGCGTTGCTCAAGAGACCCAGTACTTC. It encodes CASSYSGGVAQETQYF.

This clonotype was seen a few times. The gene calls are TRBV5-1 and TRBJ2-7, with D perhaps TRBD1 or TRBD2 (5 bases each). Germline V CDR1 and CDR2: SGHRS, YFSETQ. This CDR3 has 13 amino acids. Trimming stripped 2 bases from V and 2 bases from J, with 8 bases between. The CDR3 sequence is CASSLWDAYEQYF. The CDR3 DNA is TGCGCCAGCAGCTTATGGGACGCCTACGAGCAGTACTTC.

The genes are TRBV7-9 and TRBJ1-2; TRBD1 aligns across 7 bases. This CDR3 has 13 residues. J gave up 8 bases and V 6 bases, and 9 bases lay outside the gene matches. Germline assignment: CDR1 SEHNR and CDR2 FQNEAQ (reference sequence). The CDR3 region is CASSHKTGFGYTF. As DNA, the CDR3 is TGTGCCAGCAGTCACAAGACAGGGTTCGGCTACACCTTC.

V gene TRBV7-9 combines with J gene TRBJ2-2, with TRBD1 matching 7 bases. The V and J ends lost 4 bases and 0 bases, in that order; junction bases with no gene match: 5. Germline CDR1 and CDR2: SEHNR and FQNEAQ (reference sequence). CDR3 length: 16 residues. The CDR3 DNA reads TGTGCCAGCAGCTCAGGAACAGGGGCGAACACCGGGGAGCTGTTTTTT. Translated, it gives CASSSGTGANTGELFF.

There are a few counts of this clonotype. This chain connects TRBV29-1 to TRBJ2-7, with a possible D match to TRBD1 (6 bases). Trimming stripped 5 bases from V and 4 bases from J, with 15 bases between. CDR1 is SQVTM, CDR2 ANQGSEA, per germline. The CDR3 covers 13 residues. CDR3 DNA sequence: TGCAGCGTTACCGACAGGAACGTTTACGAGCAGTACTTC. Residues: CSVTDRNVYEQYF.